Sequencing of this T cell receptor beta chain was carried out in a study of blood T cell repertoires in COVID-19. Study background: From the United States, Italy and Spain came samples of acute and convalescent COVID-19. Sources were T cells, B-cell-depleted T cells, or PBMCs; the material itself was cDNA or gDNA.

This clone was detected a few times. After removal of 6 bases from V and 7 bases from J, the junction contained 14 bases not matched to a gene. Per the germline V gene, CDR1 is MNHEY and CDR2 is SVGEGT. CDR3 length: 15 residues. Original handling: Estimation of nucleated cell counts relied on the amplification of reference gene primers. Using immunoSEQ multiplex PCR, the repertoire was profiled, and TCRdb retains in-frame clones only, with some absent. That table is the source of V, J and clone size, and D and trimming were worked out from the DNA. Here the sample spans some 30,000 clones, more than 75% being singletons.

The chain is built from TRBV6-2 or TRBV6-3 and TRBJ1-2; TRBD1 matches at 7 bases. Sequencing input: peripheral blood. This clonotype was sampled from a man aged 70-80 years with active or convalescent COVID-19. Here the CDR3 reads CASSHPTSKGAGYTF. The CDR3 coding sequence is TGTGCCAGCAGCCATCCTACCTCGAAGGGGGCTGGCTACACCTTC.